The 17 T cell receptor beta chains below come from one sample, sequenced in a study of T cell responses to AZD1222 COVID-19 vaccine. Clones were read by immunoSEQ multiplex PCR, and TCRdb kept only the in-frame ones, dropping some. This repertoire shows around 140,000 clones, around 90% found once; its top ten account for around 5.9%. The sequences come from peripheral blood, collected on day 0 of AZD1222 vaccination. These receptors were obtained from an adult in good health.

The CDR3 coding sequence is TGTGCCACCAGTGACCCCGACAGGGGCAGGGATACGCAGTATTTT. Protein: CATSDPDRGRDTQYF. The rearrangement links TRBV24-1 to TRBJ2-3; 8 bases are a match to TRBD1. Germline values: CDR1 KGHDR, CDR2 SFDVKD. The CDR3 is 15 residues long. The V gene end was trimmed by 4 bases and the J gene end by 6 bases; junction bases not matched to a gene: 8.

On this clone itself: A read error may account for a junction end that differs from germline. The rearrangement uses TRBV19 and TRBJ1-2; a weak D match, TRBD1 (5 bases). This CDR3 has 11 amino acids. From germline, CDR1 is LNHDA and CDR2 SQIVND (reference sequence). This CDR3 is CASSSGARNLF. CDR3 nucleotides: TGTGCCAGTAGTAGCGGGGCCAGAAACCTCTTC.

The V and J genes are TRBV7-9 and TRBJ2-2; tentatively, D is TRBD1 or TRBD2 (5 bases each). The V end lost 2 bases, the J end lost 6 bases, and 19 bases lay between the germline ends. This CDR3 has 17 amino acids. The germline gives CDR1 SEHNR, CDR2 FQNEAQ (reference sequence). CDR3 region: CASSLREGIQGPGELFF. The CDR3 DNA follows: TGTGCCAGCAGCTTAAGAGAGGGGATTCAAGGCCCCGGGGAGCTGTTTTTT.

V and J are TRBV5-8 and TRBJ2-5; either TRBD1 or TRBD2 may fit D (7 bases each). V was clipped by 3 bases and J by 5 bases, with 20 bases between them. CDR1 is SGHTS and CDR2 is YDEGEE in the germline V gene. There are 16 residues in the CDR3. DNA for the CDR3: TGTGCCAGCAGCTCAGGGGGGGCTTCCTCGGGGGAGACCCAGTACTTC. This gives the protein CASSSGGASSGETQYF.

CDR3 loop: CASSWPLYNEQFF. CDR3 bases: TGTGCCAGCAGTTGGCCCCTCTACAATGAGCAGTTCTTC. The chain links TRBV5-4 to TRBJ2-1; D ambiguous. The CDR3 totals 13 residues. The ends were cut back, 5 bases at V and 3 bases at J, with 9 bases in the middle. Germline V CDR1 and CDR2: SGHNT, YYREEE (reference sequence). The entire variable domain, with the rest obtained from reference TRBV5-4 and TRBJ2-1, is as follows: ETGVTQSPTHLIKTRGQQVTLRCSSQSGHNTVSWYQQALGQGPQFIFQYYREEENGRGNFPPRFSGLQFPNYSSELNVNALELDDSALYLCASSWPLYNEQFFGPGTRLTVL.

The rearrangement joins TRBV7-2 to TRBJ1-1, with D unresolved. The V gene lost 4 bases and the J gene lost 6 bases, with 27 bases spanning the gap. From germline, CDR1 is SGHTA and CDR2 FQGNSA. The CDR3 spans 18 residues. The CDR3 region is CASSSIGSVIVFFPEAFF. CDR3 sequence (DNA): TGTGCCAGCAGCTCGATAGGAAGTGTCATTGTTTTTTTCCCTGAAGCTTTCTTT.

The chain couples TRBV18 to TRBJ1-2; D uncertain. Germline-derived CDR1 and CDR2 are KGHSH and LQKENI. The CDR3 is made up of 16 amino acids. Trimming took 1 base from V and 4 from J, leaving 16 bases between them. The CDR3 DNA follows: TGTGCCAGCTCACCACTTGAGAGCCAAGGGAGCTATGGCTACACCTTC. Protein sequence: CASSPLESQGSYGYTF.

As concerns this clone: Other DNA sequences in the same sample also yield this CDR3. The chain couples TRBV27 to TRBJ1-1; D not certain. The germline V gene encodes CDR1 MNHEY and CDR2 SMNVEV (reference sequence). The CDR3 totals 15 residues. Trimming took off 5 bases at V and 5 bases at J, with 18 bases between the two ends. CDR3 region: CASSPSTRGGTEAFF. For the CDR3, the DNA is TGTGCCAGCAGTCCCTCGACCCGGGGAGGGACTGAAGCTTTCTTT.

J is TRBJ2-1 and V is TRBV2, with 7 bases lining up with TRBD2. V shed 3 bases and J 4 bases; nucleotides not matched to a gene: 9. Germline CDR1 SNHLY, CDR2 FYNNEI. This CDR3 has 16 residues. This chain's CDR3 is CASSEGERGGYNEQFF. The CDR3 DNA follows: TGTGCCAGCAGTGAGGGGGAGCGGGGTGGGTACAATGAGCAGTTCTTC.

V usage is TRBV30 and J usage is TRBJ1-5, with TRBD1 matching over 9 bases. The CDR3 totals 15 residues. J gave up 0 bases and V 3 bases, and 3 bases lay outside the gene matches. The germline CDR1 and CDR2 sequences are GTSNPN and SVGIG (reference sequence). The CDR3 coding sequence is TGTGCCTGGAGGGGACAGGGTTATAGCAATCAGCCCCAGCATTTT. Its translation is CAWRGQGYSNQPQHF.

This chain joins TRBV10-2 and TRBJ2-5; 8 bases align to TRBD1. The CDR3 is made up of 15 amino acids. The ends lost 7 bases at V and 5 bases at J; junction bases unmatched: 12. Germline loops: CDR1 WSHSY, CDR2 SAAADI. CDR3 residues: CASTGRDRGWETQYF. Written as DNA, the CDR3 is TGCGCCAGCACTGGCCGCGACAGGGGATGGGAGACCCAGTACTTC.

The chain employs TRBV2 and TRBJ2-4, with a possible D match to TRBD1 (5 bases). This CDR3 is built from 12 residues. With 3 bases removed from V and 8 bases from J, the gap between germline ends came to 8 bases. Germline CDR1 reads SNHLY; CDR2 reads FYNNEI. CDR3 bases: TGTGCCAGCAGTGAGGAAGGGGACATTCAGTACTTC. This sequence encodes CASSEEGDIQYF.

The genes are TRBV29-1 and TRBJ2-3, with 9 nucleotides matching TRBD2. The CDR3 runs 12 residues. The V and J ends lost 8 bases and 11 bases, in that order; junction bases with no gene match: 11. The germline gives CDR1 SQVTM, CDR2 ANQGSEA. CDR3 region: CSSGTSSNVQYF. The CDR3 DNA is TGCAGCTCTGGGACTAGCAGTAATGTGCAGTATTTT.

This clone occurred once. The chain joins TRBV18 to TRBJ1-5; D unclear. Trimming left V 6 bases short and J 2 bases short, with 17 bases between. The CDR3 is 16 amino acids. Germline loops: CDR1 KGHSH, CDR2 LQKENI. This CDR3 reads CASSRTRGDGNQPQHF. CDR3 nucleotide sequence: TGTGCCAGCTCGCGTACCCGGGGAGACGGCAATCAGCCCCAGCATTTT.

The V call is TRBV4-3, the J call TRBJ1-6; possibly TRBD1 for D (5 bases). This CDR3 contains 14 residues. Germline CDR1 is LGHNA and CDR2 is YSLEER. V shed 3 bases and J shed 9 bases, with 12 bases lying between them. CDR3 nucleotides: TGCGCCAGCAGCCAGGGACCCCGGGGTTCACCCCTCCACTTT. Its translation is CASSQGPRGSPLHF.

This clone occurred once. This chain connects TRBV7-9 to TRBJ1-1; D unclear. This CDR3 has 12 residues. CDR1 and CDR2 from the germline V gene are SEHNR and FQNEAQ (reference sequence). The V end lost 5 bases, the J end lost 4 bases, and 8 bases lay between the germline ends. This CDR3 reads CASSPILTEAFF. The CDR3 nucleotides read TGTGCCAGCAGCCCTATCCTCACTGAAGCTTTCTTT.

The chain employs TRBV27 and TRBJ1-2, with D possibly TRBD1 on 5 matching bases. Trimming removed 4 bases from V and 7 bases from J, with 10 bases in between. CDR3 size: 12 residues. The germline V gene has CDR1 MNHEY and CDR2 SMNVEV (reference sequence). The CDR3, as DNA: TGTGCCAGCAGTTCCCAGGGTGGTGGCTACACCTTC. This codes for CASSSQGGGYTF.